Presented here are 30 T cell receptor beta chains from one specimen sequenced in a study of response to subunit inactivated influenza vaccine (dated by TCRdb to 2016 to 2019). Preparation of the library involved RT-PCR. Sequencing used an Illumina HiSeq 2500. TCRdb applied fastp at Q25 and MiXCR to the public reads, then kept only in-frame beta chains. When rows share a CDR3 protein, they turn into one entry using the most common DNA and genes. This sample lists fewer than 700,000 distinct CDR3 sequences; 10% to 15% were detected once. The ten largest clonotypes hold about an eighth of the sample. The sample's time point, from its label and the paper: 45 days after influenza vaccine administration. The starting material was PBMCs from blood, obtained 45 days after vaccination. All receptors come from a man aged 50-59 years who received an inactivated influenza vaccine. Donor details come from another sample of the same person, matched by shared clones.

This clonotype was counted ten times or more. The CDR3 is CSVSSPRGAFF. CDR3 sequence (DNA): TGCAGCGTTTCGTCCCCGCGCGGGGCTTTCTTT. V usage is TRBV29-1 and J usage is TRBJ1-1; D is undetermined. Germline CDR1 and CDR2: SQVTM and ANQGSEA. Deletions cut 5 bases from V and 11 bases from J, with 15 bases between. The length of the CDR3 is 11 residues.

In this sample, this clonotype turned up a few times. The V gene is TRBV20-1, the J gene TRBJ2-1; possible D gene TRBD2, 6 bases. The germline CDR1 and CDR2 sequences are DFQATT and SNEGSKA (reference sequence). The V and J ends lost 3 bases and 0 bases respectively, with 12 bases between them. The CDR3 consists of 15 residues. The CDR3 nucleotides read TGCAGTGCTAGGACGACTAGGAGCTCCTACAATGAGCAGTTCTTC. Translation: CSARTTRSSYNEQFF.

This clonotype was seen only a few times. The chain employs TRBV12-3 or TRBV12-4 and TRBJ2-7, with 9 nucleotides matching TRBD2. The CDR3 is made up of 15 amino acids. Losses at the gene ends were 5 bases for V and 3 bases for J; bases not matched to a gene: 8. In nucleotides, the CDR3 is TGTGCCAGCAGTCGTGGACTAGCGAGTAGCTACGAGCAGTACTTC. Translating gives CASSRGLASSYEQYF.

This clonotype was counted between two and nine times. This chain joins TRBV18 and TRBJ2-1, with 7 nucleotides matching TRBD2. The CDR3 sequence is 16 residues long. With V trimmed by 0 bases and J by 7 bases, 9 bases remained unmatched. The germline V gene encodes CDR1 KGHSH and CDR2 LQKENI. The CDR3 here is CASSPPGSGMRNEQFF. The CDR3 DNA follows: TGTGCCAGCTCACCACCAGGGAGCGGGATGAGGAATGAGCAGTTCTTC.

This clonotype was found many times. The chain carries TRBV2 and TRBJ2-2; 12 bases align to TRBD2. V was pared by 6 bases and J by 3 bases, with 8 bases of the junction left unmatched. This CDR3 region has 17 residues. CDR1 and CDR2 (germline): SNHLY, FYNNEI. Here the CDR3 reads CASSPGLAGPDTGELFF. In DNA form, the CDR3 reads TGTGCCAGCAGCCCGGGACTAGCGGGCCCTGACACCGGGGAGCTGTTTTTT.

This clonotype occurred many times. The V and J genes are TRBV20-1 and TRBJ1-5, with 9 bases lining up with TRBD1. Germline assignment: CDR1 DFQATT and CDR2 SNEGSKA (reference sequence). This CDR3 contains 19 residues. The V and J ends lost 1 base and 6 bases, in that order; junction bases with no gene match: 19. The CDR3 coding sequence is TGCAGTGCTAGAGGACGGACAGGGGAAAGGTTAATCTTTCTTCAGCCCCAGCATTTT. It codes for CSARGRTGERLIFLQPQHF.

This clonotype was counted many times. The chain joins TRBV4-3 to TRBJ2-1; D may be TRBD1 (5 bases). Trimming took off 1 base at V and 0 bases at J, with 13 bases between the two ends. The CDR3 sequence is 17 residues long. Germline loops: CDR1 LGHNA, CDR2 YSLEER. The CDR3 DNA reads as TGCGCCAGCAGCCAAGCCCAACAGGCCAGCTCCTACAATGAGCAGTTCTTC. This gives the protein CASSQAQQASSYNEQFF.

This clonotype has at least ten counts. This chain uses TRBV12-3 or TRBV12-4 with TRBJ2-3, with 7 bases fitting TRBD2. The CDR3 length is 16 residues. Trimming removed 6 bases from V and 5 bases from J; junction bases left unmatched: 14. The CDR3 DNA reads TGTGCCAGCAGCCCCCGACTAGCTAGTGGGAGAGATACGCAGTATTTT. This translates into CASSPRLASGRDTQYF.

In its sample, this clonotype was seen many times. The V call is TRBV7-2, the J call TRBJ1-1; D is unclear. Trimming cost V 5 bases and J 3 bases, with 13 bases left between them. The CDR3 is made up of 14 amino acids. The germline V gene encodes CDR1 SGHTA and CDR2 FQGNSA. The CDR3 reads CASSQDVGYTEAFF. The CDR3, as DNA: TGTGCCAGCAGCCAAGACGTAGGTTACACTGAAGCTTTCTTT. The variable domain in full, completed from reference TRBV7-2 and TRBJ1-1, reads GAGVSQSPSNKVTEKGKDVELRCDPISGHTALYWYRQSLGQGLEFLIYFQGNSAPDKSGLPSDRFSAERTGGSVSTLTIQRTQQEDSAVYLCASSQDVGYTEAFFGQGTRLTVV.

The V and J genes are TRBV15 and TRBJ2-5; TRBD2 matches at 10 bases. J was trimmed by 6 bases and V by 6 bases; bases with no gene match: 19. From germline, CDR1 is LNHNV and CDR2 YYDKDF (reference sequence). The CDR3 has 18 residues. CDR3: CATRLLRLAGVGVQTQYF. The CDR3 region has the DNA TGTGCCACCAGGCTACTTCGACTAGCGGGCGTTGGGGTGCAGACCCAGTACTTC.

V gene TRBV12-3 or TRBV12-4 combines with J gene TRBJ1-5; TRBD1 is a possible D gene (5 bases). The V end lost 7 bases, the J end lost 0 bases, and 10 bases lay between the germline ends. The CDR3 consists of 14 residues. The CDR3 nucleotides are TGTGCCAGCACCCCGGGGGGTAGCAATCAGCCCCAGCATTTT. Its protein is CASTPGGSNQPQHF.

Concerning this clonotype: One junction end does not reproduce the germline sequence, and a read error may be involved. The J gene is TRBJ1-1, the V gene TRBV7-7; possibly TRBD1 for D (5 bases). The CDR3 has 15 residues. Germline V gene sequence: CDR1 SSHAT, CDR2 FNYEAQ (reference sequence). The CDR3, as DNA: TGTGCTAGCAGCGGTCCCAGGGTAATGAACACTGAAGCTTTCTTT. It is translated as CASSGPRVMNTEAFF. The variable domain in full, completed from reference TRBV7-7 and TRBJ1-1, reads GAGVSQSPRYKVTKRGQDVTLRCDPISSHATLYWYQQALGQGPEFLTYFNYEAQPDKSGLPSDRFSAERPEGSISTLTIQRTEQRDSAMYRCASSGPRVMNTEAFFGQGTRLTVV.

This clonotype was counted between two and nine times. This chain connects TRBV11-2 to TRBJ2-1; 14 positions match TRBD2. Germline assignment: CDR1 SGHAT and CDR2 FQNNGV. This CDR3 comprises 18 residues. Trimming took 1 base from V and 13 from J; bases not matched to a gene: 15. DNA for the CDR3: TGTGCCAGCAGCTTAGGTTTTATCGGGACTAGCGGGGGTCATTCTCAGTTCTTC. Its translation is CASSLGFIGTSGGHSQFF.

The table lists this clonotype with a few counts. The chain combines TRBV5-5 with TRBJ2-7; D possibly matches TRBD1 or TRBD2 (5 bases each). The ends were cut back, 6 bases at V and 1 base at J, with 14 bases in the middle. This CDR3 is built from 14 residues. Looked up from germline, CDR1 is SGHKS and CDR2 is YYEKEE (reference sequence). The CDR3 loop reads CASTYGTLSYEQYF. CDR3 nucleotides: TGTGCCAGCACCTACGGGACCCTGTCCTACGAGCAGTACTTC.

The chain has TRBV7-2 and TRBJ1-2, with 9 bases matching TRBD1. CDR3 length equals 19 residues. The V gene end was trimmed by 0 bases and the J gene end by 0 bases; junction bases not matched to a gene: 11. Per germline, CDR1 SGHTA and CDR2 FQGNSA. CDR3 in amino acids: CASSLARRGQGTSNYGYTF. Here the CDR3 DNA reads TGTGCCAGCAGCTTAGCGCGGCGGGGACAGGGTACATCTAACTATGGCTACACCTTC.

This clonotype was detected only a few times. J is TRBJ1-1 and V is TRBV7-2, with D unresolved. Trimming removed 2 bases at V and 5 bases at J, with 9 bases between. Looked up from germline, CDR1 is SGHTA and CDR2 is FQGNSA. The CDR3 sequence is 13 residues long. Here the CDR3 DNA reads TGTGCCAGCAGCTTACAAGAGTGGACTGAAGCTTTCTTT. It specifies CASSLQEWTEAFF. Filled out from reference TRBV7-2 and TRBJ1-1, the complete variable domain reads GAGVSQSPSNKVTEKGKDVELRCDPISGHTALYWYRQSLGQGLEFLIYFQGNSAPDKSGLPSDRFSAERTGGSVSTLTIQRTQQEDSAVYLCASSLQEWTEAFFGQGTRLTVV.

The chain carries TRBV12-3 or TRBV12-4 and TRBJ2-5, with 13 positions matching TRBD2. The CDR3 contains 17 residues. V lost 3 bases, J lost 4 bases, and 8 bases stayed unmatched. CDR3 sequence: CASSFFRTSGSRETQYF. For the CDR3, the DNA is TGTGCCAGCAGTTTTTTCCGGACTAGCGGGAGTCGAGAGACCCAGTACTTC.

This clonotype turned up a few times. The chain is built from TRBV6-2 or TRBV6-3 and TRBJ2-5; TRBD1 matches 8 bases. V gave up 0 bases and J gave up 2 bases; unmatched junction bases: 11. This CDR3 has 18 residues. Germline values: CDR1 MNHEY, CDR2 SVGEGT. CDR3 in amino acids: CASSYSLSDRGWQETQYF. CDR3 in DNA: TGTGCCAGCAGTTACTCGTTAAGTGACAGGGGTTGGCAAGAGACCCAGTACTTC.

This clonotype was seen ten or more times. V is TRBV4-3 and J is TRBJ2-5, with unresolved D. CDR1 is LGHNA, CDR2 YSLEER, per germline. The CDR3 length is 13 residues. The ends were cut back, 4 bases at V and 5 bases at J, with 11 bases in the middle. CDR3 sequence reads: CASSPEEWETQYF. CDR3 sequence (DNA): TGCGCCAGCAGCCCCGAAGAATGGGAGACCCAGTACTTC.

This clonotype was counted ten times or more. CDR3 DNA: TGTGCCACCAGTTCTAGCGGCCGGGAGCAGTTCTTC. Its protein product is CATSSSGREQFF. This sequence joins TRBV24-1 and TRBJ2-1; 7 nucleotides align to TRBD2. Germline-derived CDR1 and CDR2 are KGHDR and SFDVKD. This CDR3 is built from 12 residues. Unmatched junction bases numbered 5, after V lost 6 bases and J lost 10 bases.

At least ten counts were recorded for this clonotype. The V call is TRBV20-1, the J call TRBJ1-6; no firm D call. The length of the CDR3 is 13 residues. The germline V and J ends were trimmed by 4 bases and 0 bases, with 4 bases remaining between them. In germline, CDR1 is DFQATT, CDR2 SNEGSKA (reference sequence). CDR3 protein: CSAKGSYNSPLHF. DNA for the CDR3: TGCAGTGCTAAGGGCTCCTATAATTCACCCCTCCACTTT.

This chain joins TRBV5-1 and TRBJ1-1; D is ambiguous. V lost 0 bases, J lost 6 bases, and 9 bases lay in between. This CDR3 contains 13 residues. Germline V CDR1 and CDR2: SGHRS, YFSETQ. The CDR3 region has the DNA TGCGCCAGCAGCTTGGCCGTCGCAGCTGAAGCTTTCTTT. Translating it yields CASSLAVAAEAFF.

The V gene is TRBV18, the J gene TRBJ2-3; D unclear. Looked up from germline, CDR1 is KGHSH and CDR2 is LQKENI. CDR3 length: 15 residues. The V end lost 5 bases, the J end lost 0 bases, and 12 bases lay between the germline ends. In DNA, the CDR3 is TGTGCCAGCTCAAACAAGGCTGAGAGCACAGATACGCAGTATTTT. Translating it yields CASSNKAESTDTQYF. Looking up the rest from reference TRBV18 and TRBJ2-3 gives the full variable domain: NAGVMQNPRHLVRRRGQEARLRCSPMKGHSHVYWYRQLPEEGLKFMVYLQKENIIDESGMPKERFSAEFPKEGPSILRIQQVVRGDSAAYFCASSNKAESTDTQYFGPGTRLTVL.

A few counts support this clonotype. V and J are TRBV29-1 and TRBJ2-1; 7 nucleotides match TRBD2. The CDR3 is made up of 12 amino acids. Per germline, CDR1 SQVTM and CDR2 ANQGSEA. Germline trimming cut 8 bases from V and 6 bases from J; bases unmatched to any gene: 7. The CDR3 reads CSSLGGGNEQFF. The CDR3 coding sequence is TGCAGCTCCCTTGGGGGGGGCAATGAGCAGTTCTTC.

The chain has TRBV6-1 and TRBJ2-7, with a weak D call TRBD1 (5 bases). CDR1 and CDR2 (germline): MNHNS, SASEGT. Trimming removed 2 bases at V and 0 bases at J, with 8 bases between. The CDR3 is 14 residues long. CDR3 DNA: TGTGCCAGCAGTGAAAGGGGCCCCTCCTACGAGCAGTACTTC. Encoded protein: CASSERGPSYEQYF.

This clonotype was seen many times. The gene calls are TRBV10-1 and TRBJ2-5; TRBD2 agrees at 11 bases. The V and J ends lost 4 bases and 3 bases, in that order; junction bases with no gene match: 1. The CDR3 spans 14 residues. Looked up from germline, CDR1 is WNHNN and CDR2 is SYGVQD (reference sequence). The CDR3 spells CASSATSGEETQYF. The CDR3 DNA is TGCGCCAGCAGTGCGACTAGCGGGGAAGAGACCCAGTACTTC.

The table lists this clonotype with many counts. V gene TRBV2 combines with J gene TRBJ1-5; D call uncertain. Germline V gene sequence: CDR1 SNHLY, CDR2 FYNNEI. V lost 1 base, J lost 1 base, and 5 bases lay in between. The CDR3 has 14 amino acids. The CDR3 nucleotides read TGTGCCAGCAGTGAAGGGCTAAGCAATCAGCCCCAGCATTTT. Protein product: CASSEGLSNQPQHF.

The table lists this clonotype with many counts. The V and J genes are TRBV9 and TRBJ1-1; the match to TRBD1 covers 10 bases. The CDR3 runs 15 residues. V shed 3 bases, J shed 4 bases, and the junction held 6 bases outside the gene matches. The germline CDR1 and CDR2 sequences are SGDLS and YYNGEE. This CDR3 reads CASSADRGPGTEAFF. The CDR3 bases are TGTGCCAGCAGCGCAGACAGGGGGCCGGGCACTGAAGCTTTCTTT.

In its sample, this clonotype was seen a few times. This chain connects TRBV27 to TRBJ1-3; TRBD1 matches at 10 bases. CDR3 length: 18 amino acids. J was trimmed by 4 bases and V by 5 bases; bases with no gene match: 14. Germline V gene data show CDR1 as MNHEY and CDR2 as SMNVEV (reference sequence). CDR3 protein: CASSPASGQGTPGNTIYF. CDR3 sequence (DNA): TGTGCCAGCAGTCCCGCCTCGGGACAGGGGACCCCCGGAAACACCATATATTTT.

At least ten counts were recorded for this clonotype. V usage is TRBV7-8 and J usage is TRBJ2-5, with D possibly TRBD2 on 5 matching bases. The CDR3 totals 13 residues. Trimming took 3 bases from V and 5 from J, leaving 10 bases between them. In germline, CDR1 is SGHVS, CDR2 FQNEAQ. CDR3 DNA: TGTGCCAGCAGCTTGGCGCGGAGGGAGACCCAGTACTTC. Its translation: CASSLARRETQYF.